This TCR beta chain was profiled in a study of T cell responses to AZD1222 COVID-19 vaccine. The V end was cut by 2 bases, the J end by 7 bases, with 11 bases between. This CDR3 is 14 amino acids long. Germline-derived CDR1 and CDR2 are LGHNT and FRNRAP. Using immunoSEQ multiplex PCR, the repertoire was profiled, and TCRdb retains in-frame clones only, with some absent. Among approximately 70,000 clones listed, around 85% were seen once. The rearrangement joins TRBV12-5 to TRBJ2-2; D call uncertain. This TCR came from an adult in good health. The starting material was peripheral blood, obtained on day 0 of AZD1222 vaccination. The CDR3 nucleotides are TGTGCTAGTGGTTTGTTTCCCCTACACGGGGAGCTGTTTTTT. This translates into CASGLFPLHGELFF. Using reference TRBV12-5 and TRBJ2-2 for the parts outside the CDR3, the full variable domain is DARVTQTPRHKVTEMGQEVTMRCQPILGHNTVFWYRQTMMQGLELLAYFRNRAPLDDSGMPKDRFSAEMPDATLATLKIQPSEPRDSAVYFCASGLFPLHGELFFGEGSRLTVL.